This T cell receptor beta chain was identified in a study of blood T cell repertoires in COVID-19. Looking at the study overall: Some COVID-19 samples were acute and others convalescent; all came from the United States, Italy and Spain. Nucleic acid was either cDNA or gDNA, and it came from T cells, B-cell-depleted T cells, or PBMCs.

Original methodology: How many nucleated cells were present was estimated from reference gene primer amplification. Only in-frame clones appear in the TCRdb table, and some are missing; sequencing was by immunoSEQ multiplex PCR. V, J and clone size are those of that table, while D and trimming were read from the DNA. Among 93,000 or so clones listed, roughly nine tenths were seen once. Losses at the gene ends were 4 bases for V and 8 bases for J; bases not matched to a gene: 8. The CDR3 sequence is 15 residues long. The V gene's germline CDR1 is GTSNPN and CDR2 SVGIG (reference sequence). The chain links TRBV30 to TRBJ1-6, with 10 bases that match TRBD1. The clonotype originates from an older woman with acute or convalescent COVID-19. Sequenced material: peripheral blood. The CDR3 coding sequence is TGTGCCTGGACGACAGGGGGCGCGAGATATTCACCCCTCCACTTT. Amino acids: CAWTTGGARYSPLHF.